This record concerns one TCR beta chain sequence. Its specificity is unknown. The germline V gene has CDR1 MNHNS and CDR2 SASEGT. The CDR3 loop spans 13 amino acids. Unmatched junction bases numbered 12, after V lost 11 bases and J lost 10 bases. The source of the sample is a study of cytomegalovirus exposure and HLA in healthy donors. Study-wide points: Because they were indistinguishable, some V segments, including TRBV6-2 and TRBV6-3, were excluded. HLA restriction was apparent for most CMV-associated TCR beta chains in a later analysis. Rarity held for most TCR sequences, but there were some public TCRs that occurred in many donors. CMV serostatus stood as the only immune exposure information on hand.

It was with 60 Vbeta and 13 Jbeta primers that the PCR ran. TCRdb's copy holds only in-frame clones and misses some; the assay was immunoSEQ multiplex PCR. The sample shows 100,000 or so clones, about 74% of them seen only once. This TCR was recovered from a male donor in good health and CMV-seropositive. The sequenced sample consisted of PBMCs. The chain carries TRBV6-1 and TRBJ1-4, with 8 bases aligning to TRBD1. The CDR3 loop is CAAGGDFPRKLFF. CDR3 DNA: TGTGCCGCAGGGGGCGACTTTCCGAGAAAACTGTTTTTT.